A single sample gave rise to the 20 T cell receptor beta chains below, sequenced in a study of cytomegalovirus exposure and HLA in healthy donors. This PCR relied on a set of 60 Vbeta primers and 13 Jbeta primers. Repertoires were generated with immunoSEQ multiplex PCR, while TCRdb's copy carries only in-frame clones and drops some. The sample holds 100,000 to 150,000 clones, more than 75% seen once. Material for sequencing was PBMCs. The receptors derive from a woman in her 30s in good health and CMV-seronegative.

V and J are TRBV7-9 and TRBJ2-3; D may be TRBD2 (6 bases). The V gene's germline CDR1 is SEHNR and CDR2 FQNEAQ (reference sequence). CDR3 length equals 16 residues. Trimming cost V 5 bases and J 7 bases, with 22 bases left between them. The CDR3 reads CASSPPYLGGGNTQYF. In DNA form, the CDR3 reads TGTGCCAGCAGCCCCCCTTATTTGGGTGGGGGGAATACGCAGTATTTT.

This clone showed up just once. The chain has TRBV13 and TRBJ2-7; TRBD1 is a possible D gene (5 bases). V shed 6 bases and J shed 7 bases, with 22 bases lying between them. Germline V lookup: CDR1 PRHDT, CDR2 FYEKMQ (reference sequence). There are 15 residues in the CDR3. The CDR3 is CASRETTGFHQEQYF. CDR3 DNA: TGTGCCAGCAGGGAAACTACAGGTTTCCATCAGGAGCAGTACTTC.

V and J are TRBV21-1 and TRBJ1-1; the D call of TRBD1 is as the table states it, not checked on the DNA. TRBV21-1 is a pseudogene. The CDR3 runs 10 residues. CDR3 region: CASQQIEAFF. DNA for the CDR3: TGTGCCAGCCAACAGATTGAAGCTTTCTTT.

The gene calls are TRBV9 and TRBJ2-3; 10 bases map to TRBD2. V trimming: 4 bases; J trimming: 2 bases; junction bases outside the gene matches: 7. The CDR3 has 16 amino acids. Germline CDR1 is SGDLS and CDR2 is YYNGEE. The DNA for the CDR3 is TGTGCCAGCAGCCCTCGACTAGCGGGCCCCACAGATACGCAGTATTTT. Residues: CASSPRLAGPTDTQYF.

The V and J genes are TRBV5-5 and TRBJ2-1, with 10 bases aligning to TRBD1. Germline CDR1 SGHKS, CDR2 YYEKEE (reference sequence). V lost 3 bases, J lost 8 bases, and 14 bases stayed unmatched. The CDR3 has 17 residues. As DNA, the CDR3 is TGTGCCAGCAGCTCAATCCGGGACAGGGGACCCGTGCATGAGCAGTTCTTC. It translates to CASSSIRDRGPVHEQFF.

The chain links TRBV29-1 to TRBJ2-5; TRBD1 matches 10 bases. The J call may be in error: the DNA end matches TRBJ2-7 better. The germline gives CDR1 SQVTM, CDR2 ANQGSEA. This CDR3 is built from 12 residues. CDR3 DNA: TGCAGCGTTGAGGGACAGGGGTACGAGCAGTACTTC. Translation: CSVEGQGYEQYF.

This chain uses TRBV2 with TRBJ2-2; tentatively, D is TRBD2 (5 bases). The germline CDR1 and CDR2 sequences are SNHLY and FYNNEI. The CDR3 spans 16 residues. Between the trimmed V and J ends, which lost 6 bases and 0 bases, there was a span of 14 bases. The CDR3 reads CASRVRLRTNTGELFF. In DNA form, the CDR3 reads TGTGCCAGCAGGGTCCGACTAAGAACGAACACCGGGGAGCTGTTTTTT. Supplemented by reference TRBV2 and TRBJ2-2, the full variable domain reads EPEVTQTPSHQVTQMGQEVILRCVPISNHLYFYWYRQILGQKVEFLVSFYNNEISEKSEIFDDQFSVERPDGSNFTLKIRSTKLEDSAMYFCASRVRLRTNTGELFFGEGSRLTVL.

The chain is built from TRBV5-4 and TRBJ2-1; the match to TRBD1 covers 8 bases. CDR1 is SGHNT and CDR2 is YYREEE in the germline V gene (reference sequence). Trimming cost V 0 bases and J 10 bases; bases outside gene matches: 6. The CDR3 totals 14 residues. The CDR3 coding sequence is TGTGCCAGCAGCTTGGACAGGGGGAAGGGAGAGCAGTTCTTC. Translated: CASSLDRGKGEQFF.

The chain recombines TRBV11-2 with TRBJ2-5, with 7 bases that match TRBD1. J lost 4 bases, V lost 4 bases, and 9 bases had no gene match. Germline V gene sequence: CDR1 SGHAT, CDR2 FQNNGV. CDR3 length: 15 residues. The CDR3 spells CASSSGDRVGETQYF. The CDR3 coding sequence is TGTGCCAGCAGCTCCGGAGACAGGGTGGGAGAGACCCAGTACTTC.

The J gene is TRBJ1-6, the V gene TRBV7-9; 9 bases are a match to TRBD1. The trim removed 0 bases at V and 10 bases at J, leaving 7 bases unmatched. Germline values: CDR1 SEHNR, CDR2 FQNEAQ (reference sequence). The CDR3 sequence is 16 residues long. The DNA of the CDR3 is TGTGCCAGCAGCTTAGCCCGGGACAGGGTAAGGTCACCCCTCCACTTT. As protein: CASSLARDRVRSPLHF.

The chain recombines TRBV27 with TRBJ2-2; a weak D match, TRBD2 (5 bases). Germline V gene data show CDR1 as MNHEY and CDR2 as SMNVEV (reference sequence). Trimming took 2 bases from V and 7 from J, leaving 11 bases between them. The CDR3 sequence is 14 residues long. This chain's CDR3 is CASSLKAGGGELFF. For the CDR3, the DNA is TGTGCCAGCAGTTTAAAGGCGGGTGGCGGGGAGCTGTTTTTT.

V usage is TRBV6-1 and J usage is TRBJ2-1; the D gene is possibly TRBD2 (6 bases). This CDR3 contains 15 residues. Germline V gives CDR1 MNHNS, CDR2 SASEGT. Trimming stripped 3 bases from V and 1 base from J, with 10 bases between. The CDR3 bases are TGTGCCAGCAGTGATGGAGGGCCATCCTACAATGAGCAGTTCTTC. This gives the protein CASSDGGPSYNEQFF.

The chain employs TRBV4-3 and TRBJ2-5; D is perhaps TRBD1 (5 bases). Germline V gene data show CDR1 as LGHNA and CDR2 as YSLEER. V lost 0 bases and J 4 bases, leaving 18 bases between the germline ends. The CDR3 runs 17 residues. This CDR3 is CASSQDFTRAGLETQYF. The CDR3 DNA sequence: TGCGCCAGCAGCCAAGATTTTACTCGGGCAGGGTTAGAGACCCAGTACTTC.

J is TRBJ2-1 and V is TRBV6-4, with D perhaps TRBD2 (6 bases). Per the germline V gene, CDR1 is MRHNA and CDR2 is SNTAGT. The germline V and J ends were trimmed by 2 bases and 4 bases, with 6 bases remaining between them. This CDR3 comprises 13 residues. In DNA, the CDR3 is TGTGCCAGCAGTGACGGGGGGTACAATGAGCAGTTCTTC. Amino acids: CASSDGGYNEQFF.

This chain uses TRBV4-1 with TRBJ2-1, with D possibly being TRBD1 (5 bases). This CDR3 is built from 14 residues. V was clipped by 6 bases and J by 0 bases, with 9 bases between them. Germline loops: CDR1 MGHRA, CDR2 YSYEKL. CDR3 in amino acids: CASRQASSYNEQFF. The DNA of the CDR3 is TGCGCCAGCAGACAGGCGAGCTCCTACAATGAGCAGTTCTTC.

This rearrangement joins TRBV18 to TRBJ2-2; D is possibly TRBD2 (7 bases). The V and J ends lost 3 bases and 1 base respectively, with 15 bases between them. CDR3 length: 17 residues. Germline V gives CDR1 KGHSH, CDR2 LQKENI. CDR3 bases: TGTGCCAGCTCACCGAGAGGGGGGGGCCTGAACACCGGGGAGCTGTTTTTT. This sequence encodes CASSPRGGGLNTGELFF.

The chain carries TRBV9 and TRBJ2-5, with 8 bases fitting TRBD2. Germline V gene sequence: CDR1 SGDLS, CDR2 YYNGEE. With 3 bases clipped from V and 5 bases from J, the junction kept 6 bases outside the gene matches. CDR3 length: 14 residues. CDR3 nucleotides: TGTGCCAGCAGCGAACTCGGCGGGGGGGAGACCCAGTACTTC. It encodes CASSELGGGETQYF.

The chain has TRBV19 and TRBJ2-3, with TRBD2 identical over 11 bases. The V segment lost 1 base and the J segment 0 bases; nucleotides outside the gene matches: 6. CDR1 and CDR2 (germline): LNHDA, SQIVND (reference sequence). The CDR3 spans 18 residues. The chain's CDR3 is CASSIGLAGSASTDTQYF. CDR3 DNA sequence: TGTGCCAGTAGTATAGGACTAGCGGGGAGTGCTAGCACAGATACGCAGTATTTT.

The rearrangement joins TRBV7-3 to TRBJ2-1, with TRBD2 identical over 12 bases. V shed 5 bases and J 6 bases; nucleotides not matched to a gene: 5. Germline CDR1 SGHTA, CDR2 FQGTGA. This CDR3 contains 15 residues. The CDR3 coding sequence is TGTGCCAGCAGCCCTACTAGCGGGGGGCTCAATGAGCAGTTCTTC. Translation: CASSPTSGGLNEQFF.

This clone appeared once. V is TRBV30 and J is TRBJ1-5; D remains ambiguous. The ends were cut back, 1 base at V and 7 bases at J, with 14 bases in the middle. Germline values: CDR1 GTSNPN, CDR2 SVGIG (reference sequence). The CDR3 length is 14 residues. The chain's CDR3 is CAWSDGRAAQPQHF. In nucleotides, the CDR3 is TGTGCCTGGAGTGACGGGAGAGCCGCACAGCCCCAGCATTTT.